This T cell receptor beta chain was documented in a study of blood T cell repertoires in COVID-19. On the study more broadly: Collection of acute and convalescent COVID-19 samples took place in the United States, Italy and Spain. The analysed material was cDNA or gDNA that came from T cells, B-cell-depleted T cells, or PBMCs.

Per the authors' pipeline: Reference gene primers were amplified, and this amplification served to estimate nucleated cell counts. Only in-frame clones appear in the TCRdb table, and some are missing; sequencing was by immunoSEQ multiplex PCR. For V, J and clone size, that table is used; D and trimming come from the DNA. Among more than 75,000 clones listed, 85% were seen once. The sequenced sample was peripheral blood. This receptor was taken from a woman aged 70-85 years with acute or convalescent COVID-19.

CDR3 loop: CASPGTGPSSYNEQFF. In DNA form, the CDR3 reads TGTGCCAGTCCCGGGACAGGGCCGAGCTCCTACAATGAGCAGTTCTTC. The rearrangement links TRBV19 to TRBJ2-1, with TRBD1 identical over 9 bases. The germline V gene has CDR1 LNHDA and CDR2 SQIVND (reference sequence). The CDR3 covers 16 residues. V gave up 8 bases and J gave up 0 bases; unmatched junction bases: 8. The full variable domain, with the rest looked up from reference TRBV19 and TRBJ2-1, is DGGITQSPKYLFRKEGQNVTLSCEQNLNHDAMYWYRQDPGQGLRLIYYSQIVNDFQKGDIAEGYSVSREKKESFPLTVTSAQKNPTAFYLCASPGTGPSSYNEQFFGPGTRLTVL.